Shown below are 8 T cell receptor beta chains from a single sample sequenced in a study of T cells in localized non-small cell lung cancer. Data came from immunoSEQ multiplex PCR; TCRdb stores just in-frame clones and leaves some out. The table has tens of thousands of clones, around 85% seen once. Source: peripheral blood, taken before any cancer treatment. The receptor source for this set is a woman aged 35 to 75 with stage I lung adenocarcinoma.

CDR3 sequence (DNA): TGTGCCAGCAGCCCGGGCCGAACGGATGGCTACACCTTC. Translation: CASSPGRTDGYTF. The V and J genes are TRBV11-3 and TRBJ1-2; D gene unclear. Germline-derived CDR1 and CDR2 are SGHNT and YENEEA. This CDR3 has 13 amino acids. V lost 5 bases, J lost 6 bases, and 13 bases lay in between.

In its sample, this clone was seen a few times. In DNA, the CDR3 is TGTGCCAGTAGTATCCGGACAGGGGGCGGAAACGGTTCACCCCTCCACTTT. Its translation is CASSIRTGGGNGSPLHF. V is TRBV19 and J is TRBJ1-6; 11 nucleotides match TRBD1. CDR3 length: 17 amino acids. Germline V gene data show CDR1 as LNHDA and CDR2 as SQIVND (reference sequence). J was trimmed by 9 bases and V by 3 bases; bases with no gene match: 10.

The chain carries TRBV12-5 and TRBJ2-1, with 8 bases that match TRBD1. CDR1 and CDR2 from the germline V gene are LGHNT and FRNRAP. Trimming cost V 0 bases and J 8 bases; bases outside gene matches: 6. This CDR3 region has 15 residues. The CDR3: CASGLVPDRGYEQFF. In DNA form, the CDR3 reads TGTGCTAGTGGTTTGGTACCTGACAGGGGCTATGAGCAGTTCTTC.

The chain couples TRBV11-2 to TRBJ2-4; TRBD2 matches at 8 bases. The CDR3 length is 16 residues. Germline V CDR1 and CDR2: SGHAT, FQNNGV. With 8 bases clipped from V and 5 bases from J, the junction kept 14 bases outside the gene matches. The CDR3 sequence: CASRATTGGRENIQYF. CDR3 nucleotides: TGTGCCAGCCGGGCAACGACGGGGGGGCGTGAAAACATTCAGTACTTC.

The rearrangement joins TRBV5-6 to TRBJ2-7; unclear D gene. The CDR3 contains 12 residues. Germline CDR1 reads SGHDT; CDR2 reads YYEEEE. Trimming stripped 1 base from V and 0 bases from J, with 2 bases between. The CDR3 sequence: CASSLSSYEQYF. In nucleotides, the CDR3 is TGTGCCAGCAGCTTGTCCTCCTACGAGCAGTACTTC.

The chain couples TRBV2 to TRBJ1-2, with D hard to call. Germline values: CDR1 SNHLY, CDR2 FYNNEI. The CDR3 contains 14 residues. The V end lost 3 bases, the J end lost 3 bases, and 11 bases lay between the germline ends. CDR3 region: CASSDSGRYYGYTF. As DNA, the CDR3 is TGTGCCAGCAGTGATAGCGGGAGGTACTATGGCTACACCTTC.

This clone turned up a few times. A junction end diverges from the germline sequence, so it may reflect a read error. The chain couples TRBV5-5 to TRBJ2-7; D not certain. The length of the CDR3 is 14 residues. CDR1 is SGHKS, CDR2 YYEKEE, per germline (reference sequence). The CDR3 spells CASSLVGRSFEQYF. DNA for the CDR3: TGTGCCAGCAGCTTGGTCGGCAGGTCCTTCGAGCAGTACTTC.

The CDR3 protein is CASSRGLAGENEQYF. The CDR3, as DNA: TGTGCCAGCAGCCGAGGACTAGCGGGGGAAAACGAGCAGTACTTC. The rearrangement uses TRBV7-2 and TRBJ2-7, with 13 bases matching TRBD2. Per the germline V gene, CDR1 is SGHTA and CDR2 is FQGNSA. V shed 5 bases and J 5 bases; nucleotides not matched to a gene: 6. The CDR3 spans 15 residues.